This T cell receptor beta chain was captured in a study of monozygotic twins with inflammatory bowel disease. General study results and limits: No detectable difference in repertoire similarity separated concordant from discordant twins, possibly as a result of limited power. Against healthy co-twins, IBD patients had lower TCRbeta diversity (measured by inverse Simpson). The results supported no single strong signal or clonotype associated with IBD.

The CDR3 is made up of 15 amino acids. The germline CDR1 and CDR2 sequences are SEHNR and FQNEAQ (reference sequence). A word on this clonotype: Its target is not known.

Template switching introduced UMIs that contain a 6-nucleotide sample barcode. TCRdb re-called the 5' RACE reads and catalogs CDR3 proteins one per entry, DNA excluded. The sample table sets out 400,000 to 500,000 distinct CDR3 sequences. The sequencing sample was made of blood. The receptor comes from a human donor with ulcerative colitis or Crohn's disease, or a healthy co-twin of an affected twin (not recorded which). This sequence joins TRBV7-9 and TRBJ2-5; without DNA, the TCRdb call of TRBD1 cannot be checked. CDR3: CASSLPGQGGMTQYF. Full variable domain (outside the CDR3, taken from reference TRBV7-9 and TRBJ2-5): DTGVSQNPRHKITKRGQNVTFRCDPISEHNRLYWYRQTLGQGPEFLTYFQNEAQLEKSRLLSDRFSAERPKGSFSTLEIQRTEQGDSAMYLCASSLPGQGGMTQYFGPGTRLLVL.